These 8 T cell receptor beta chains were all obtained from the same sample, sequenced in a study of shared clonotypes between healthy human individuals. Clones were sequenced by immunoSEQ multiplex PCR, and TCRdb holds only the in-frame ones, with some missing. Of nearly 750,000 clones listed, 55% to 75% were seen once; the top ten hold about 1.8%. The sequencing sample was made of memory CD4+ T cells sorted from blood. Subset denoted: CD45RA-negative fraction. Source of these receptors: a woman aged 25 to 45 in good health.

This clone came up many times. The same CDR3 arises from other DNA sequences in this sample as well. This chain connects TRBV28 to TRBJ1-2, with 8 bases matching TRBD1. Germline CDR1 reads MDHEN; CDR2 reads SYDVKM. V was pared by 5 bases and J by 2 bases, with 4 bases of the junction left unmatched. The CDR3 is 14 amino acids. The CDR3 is CASSLRTGNYGYTF. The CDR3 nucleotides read TGTGCCAGCAGTCTCCGGACAGGGAACTATGGCTACACCTTC.

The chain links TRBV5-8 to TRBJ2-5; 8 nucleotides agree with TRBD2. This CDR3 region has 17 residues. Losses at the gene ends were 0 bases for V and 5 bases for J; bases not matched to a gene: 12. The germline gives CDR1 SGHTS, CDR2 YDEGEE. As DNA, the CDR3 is TGTGCCAGCAGCTTGGGTGTTGGCGGGAGGATGGCCGAGACCCAGTACTTC. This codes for CASSLGVGGRMAETQYF.

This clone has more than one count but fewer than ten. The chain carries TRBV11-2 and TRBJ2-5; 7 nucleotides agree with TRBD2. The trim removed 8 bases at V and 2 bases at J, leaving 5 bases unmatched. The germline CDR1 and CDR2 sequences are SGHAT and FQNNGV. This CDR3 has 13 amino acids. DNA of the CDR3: TGTGCCAGCGGGGGGGAAGGACAAGAGACCCAGTACTTC. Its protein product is CASGGEGQETQYF.

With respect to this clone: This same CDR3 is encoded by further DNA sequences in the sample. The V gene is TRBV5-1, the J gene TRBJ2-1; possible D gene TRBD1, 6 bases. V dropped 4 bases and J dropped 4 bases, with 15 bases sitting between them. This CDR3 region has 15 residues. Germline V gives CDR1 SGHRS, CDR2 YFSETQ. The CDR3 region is CASSGGGWGYNEQFF. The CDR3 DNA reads TGCGCCAGCAGCGGTGGGGGCTGGGGATACAATGAGCAGTTCTTC.

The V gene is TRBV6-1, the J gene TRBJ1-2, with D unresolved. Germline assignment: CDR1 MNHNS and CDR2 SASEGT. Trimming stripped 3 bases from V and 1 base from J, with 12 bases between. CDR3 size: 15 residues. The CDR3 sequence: CASSDFGGFNYGYTF. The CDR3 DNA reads TGTGCCAGCAGTGATTTTGGCGGGTTTAACTATGGCTACACCTTC.

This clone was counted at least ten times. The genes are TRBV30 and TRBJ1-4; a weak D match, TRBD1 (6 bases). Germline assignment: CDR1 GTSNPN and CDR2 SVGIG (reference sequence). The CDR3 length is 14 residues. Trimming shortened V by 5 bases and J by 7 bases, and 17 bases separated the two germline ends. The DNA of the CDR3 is TGTGCCTGGGATCAGGGGCCATCGGGTGAAAAACTGTTTTTT. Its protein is CAWDQGPSGEKLFF.

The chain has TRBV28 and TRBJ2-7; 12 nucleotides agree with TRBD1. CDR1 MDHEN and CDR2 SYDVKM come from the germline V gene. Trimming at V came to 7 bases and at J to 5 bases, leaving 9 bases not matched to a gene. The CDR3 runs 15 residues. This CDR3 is CASTRGGTGGDEQYF. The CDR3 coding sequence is TGTGCCAGCACCCGAGGGGGGACAGGGGGCGACGAGCAGTACTTC.

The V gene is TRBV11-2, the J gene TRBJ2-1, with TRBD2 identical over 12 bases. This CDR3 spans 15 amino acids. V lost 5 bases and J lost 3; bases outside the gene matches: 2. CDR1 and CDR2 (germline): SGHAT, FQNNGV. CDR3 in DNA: TGTGCCAGCAGCATGACTAGCGGGAGCTACAATGAGCAGTTCTTC. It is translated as CASSMTSGSYNEQFF.